This TCR beta chain originates from a study of T cell repertoires and Cas9 in healthy adults. This CDR3 is built from 14 residues. Germline loops: CDR1 MNHNS, CDR2 SASEGT. With V trimmed by 3 bases and J by 3 bases, 2 bases remained unmatched. Sequencing used immunoSEQ multiplex PCR; TCRdb keeps in-frame clones, though not all of them. The data contain 20,000 to 25,000 clones, over 85% of them singletons. This receptor was identified in a human donor in good health. The chain employs TRBV6-1 and TRBJ1-1; 9 bases are shared with TRBD1. Sequencing was done on a sample of CD4+ effector T cells (CD127+, CD25-, CD137-, CD154-) from PBMCs; culture status not recorded. CDR3 coding DNA: TGTGCCAGCAGTGAGCGGGACAGGGACACTGAAGCTTTCTTT. Its protein product is CASSERDRDTEAFF.